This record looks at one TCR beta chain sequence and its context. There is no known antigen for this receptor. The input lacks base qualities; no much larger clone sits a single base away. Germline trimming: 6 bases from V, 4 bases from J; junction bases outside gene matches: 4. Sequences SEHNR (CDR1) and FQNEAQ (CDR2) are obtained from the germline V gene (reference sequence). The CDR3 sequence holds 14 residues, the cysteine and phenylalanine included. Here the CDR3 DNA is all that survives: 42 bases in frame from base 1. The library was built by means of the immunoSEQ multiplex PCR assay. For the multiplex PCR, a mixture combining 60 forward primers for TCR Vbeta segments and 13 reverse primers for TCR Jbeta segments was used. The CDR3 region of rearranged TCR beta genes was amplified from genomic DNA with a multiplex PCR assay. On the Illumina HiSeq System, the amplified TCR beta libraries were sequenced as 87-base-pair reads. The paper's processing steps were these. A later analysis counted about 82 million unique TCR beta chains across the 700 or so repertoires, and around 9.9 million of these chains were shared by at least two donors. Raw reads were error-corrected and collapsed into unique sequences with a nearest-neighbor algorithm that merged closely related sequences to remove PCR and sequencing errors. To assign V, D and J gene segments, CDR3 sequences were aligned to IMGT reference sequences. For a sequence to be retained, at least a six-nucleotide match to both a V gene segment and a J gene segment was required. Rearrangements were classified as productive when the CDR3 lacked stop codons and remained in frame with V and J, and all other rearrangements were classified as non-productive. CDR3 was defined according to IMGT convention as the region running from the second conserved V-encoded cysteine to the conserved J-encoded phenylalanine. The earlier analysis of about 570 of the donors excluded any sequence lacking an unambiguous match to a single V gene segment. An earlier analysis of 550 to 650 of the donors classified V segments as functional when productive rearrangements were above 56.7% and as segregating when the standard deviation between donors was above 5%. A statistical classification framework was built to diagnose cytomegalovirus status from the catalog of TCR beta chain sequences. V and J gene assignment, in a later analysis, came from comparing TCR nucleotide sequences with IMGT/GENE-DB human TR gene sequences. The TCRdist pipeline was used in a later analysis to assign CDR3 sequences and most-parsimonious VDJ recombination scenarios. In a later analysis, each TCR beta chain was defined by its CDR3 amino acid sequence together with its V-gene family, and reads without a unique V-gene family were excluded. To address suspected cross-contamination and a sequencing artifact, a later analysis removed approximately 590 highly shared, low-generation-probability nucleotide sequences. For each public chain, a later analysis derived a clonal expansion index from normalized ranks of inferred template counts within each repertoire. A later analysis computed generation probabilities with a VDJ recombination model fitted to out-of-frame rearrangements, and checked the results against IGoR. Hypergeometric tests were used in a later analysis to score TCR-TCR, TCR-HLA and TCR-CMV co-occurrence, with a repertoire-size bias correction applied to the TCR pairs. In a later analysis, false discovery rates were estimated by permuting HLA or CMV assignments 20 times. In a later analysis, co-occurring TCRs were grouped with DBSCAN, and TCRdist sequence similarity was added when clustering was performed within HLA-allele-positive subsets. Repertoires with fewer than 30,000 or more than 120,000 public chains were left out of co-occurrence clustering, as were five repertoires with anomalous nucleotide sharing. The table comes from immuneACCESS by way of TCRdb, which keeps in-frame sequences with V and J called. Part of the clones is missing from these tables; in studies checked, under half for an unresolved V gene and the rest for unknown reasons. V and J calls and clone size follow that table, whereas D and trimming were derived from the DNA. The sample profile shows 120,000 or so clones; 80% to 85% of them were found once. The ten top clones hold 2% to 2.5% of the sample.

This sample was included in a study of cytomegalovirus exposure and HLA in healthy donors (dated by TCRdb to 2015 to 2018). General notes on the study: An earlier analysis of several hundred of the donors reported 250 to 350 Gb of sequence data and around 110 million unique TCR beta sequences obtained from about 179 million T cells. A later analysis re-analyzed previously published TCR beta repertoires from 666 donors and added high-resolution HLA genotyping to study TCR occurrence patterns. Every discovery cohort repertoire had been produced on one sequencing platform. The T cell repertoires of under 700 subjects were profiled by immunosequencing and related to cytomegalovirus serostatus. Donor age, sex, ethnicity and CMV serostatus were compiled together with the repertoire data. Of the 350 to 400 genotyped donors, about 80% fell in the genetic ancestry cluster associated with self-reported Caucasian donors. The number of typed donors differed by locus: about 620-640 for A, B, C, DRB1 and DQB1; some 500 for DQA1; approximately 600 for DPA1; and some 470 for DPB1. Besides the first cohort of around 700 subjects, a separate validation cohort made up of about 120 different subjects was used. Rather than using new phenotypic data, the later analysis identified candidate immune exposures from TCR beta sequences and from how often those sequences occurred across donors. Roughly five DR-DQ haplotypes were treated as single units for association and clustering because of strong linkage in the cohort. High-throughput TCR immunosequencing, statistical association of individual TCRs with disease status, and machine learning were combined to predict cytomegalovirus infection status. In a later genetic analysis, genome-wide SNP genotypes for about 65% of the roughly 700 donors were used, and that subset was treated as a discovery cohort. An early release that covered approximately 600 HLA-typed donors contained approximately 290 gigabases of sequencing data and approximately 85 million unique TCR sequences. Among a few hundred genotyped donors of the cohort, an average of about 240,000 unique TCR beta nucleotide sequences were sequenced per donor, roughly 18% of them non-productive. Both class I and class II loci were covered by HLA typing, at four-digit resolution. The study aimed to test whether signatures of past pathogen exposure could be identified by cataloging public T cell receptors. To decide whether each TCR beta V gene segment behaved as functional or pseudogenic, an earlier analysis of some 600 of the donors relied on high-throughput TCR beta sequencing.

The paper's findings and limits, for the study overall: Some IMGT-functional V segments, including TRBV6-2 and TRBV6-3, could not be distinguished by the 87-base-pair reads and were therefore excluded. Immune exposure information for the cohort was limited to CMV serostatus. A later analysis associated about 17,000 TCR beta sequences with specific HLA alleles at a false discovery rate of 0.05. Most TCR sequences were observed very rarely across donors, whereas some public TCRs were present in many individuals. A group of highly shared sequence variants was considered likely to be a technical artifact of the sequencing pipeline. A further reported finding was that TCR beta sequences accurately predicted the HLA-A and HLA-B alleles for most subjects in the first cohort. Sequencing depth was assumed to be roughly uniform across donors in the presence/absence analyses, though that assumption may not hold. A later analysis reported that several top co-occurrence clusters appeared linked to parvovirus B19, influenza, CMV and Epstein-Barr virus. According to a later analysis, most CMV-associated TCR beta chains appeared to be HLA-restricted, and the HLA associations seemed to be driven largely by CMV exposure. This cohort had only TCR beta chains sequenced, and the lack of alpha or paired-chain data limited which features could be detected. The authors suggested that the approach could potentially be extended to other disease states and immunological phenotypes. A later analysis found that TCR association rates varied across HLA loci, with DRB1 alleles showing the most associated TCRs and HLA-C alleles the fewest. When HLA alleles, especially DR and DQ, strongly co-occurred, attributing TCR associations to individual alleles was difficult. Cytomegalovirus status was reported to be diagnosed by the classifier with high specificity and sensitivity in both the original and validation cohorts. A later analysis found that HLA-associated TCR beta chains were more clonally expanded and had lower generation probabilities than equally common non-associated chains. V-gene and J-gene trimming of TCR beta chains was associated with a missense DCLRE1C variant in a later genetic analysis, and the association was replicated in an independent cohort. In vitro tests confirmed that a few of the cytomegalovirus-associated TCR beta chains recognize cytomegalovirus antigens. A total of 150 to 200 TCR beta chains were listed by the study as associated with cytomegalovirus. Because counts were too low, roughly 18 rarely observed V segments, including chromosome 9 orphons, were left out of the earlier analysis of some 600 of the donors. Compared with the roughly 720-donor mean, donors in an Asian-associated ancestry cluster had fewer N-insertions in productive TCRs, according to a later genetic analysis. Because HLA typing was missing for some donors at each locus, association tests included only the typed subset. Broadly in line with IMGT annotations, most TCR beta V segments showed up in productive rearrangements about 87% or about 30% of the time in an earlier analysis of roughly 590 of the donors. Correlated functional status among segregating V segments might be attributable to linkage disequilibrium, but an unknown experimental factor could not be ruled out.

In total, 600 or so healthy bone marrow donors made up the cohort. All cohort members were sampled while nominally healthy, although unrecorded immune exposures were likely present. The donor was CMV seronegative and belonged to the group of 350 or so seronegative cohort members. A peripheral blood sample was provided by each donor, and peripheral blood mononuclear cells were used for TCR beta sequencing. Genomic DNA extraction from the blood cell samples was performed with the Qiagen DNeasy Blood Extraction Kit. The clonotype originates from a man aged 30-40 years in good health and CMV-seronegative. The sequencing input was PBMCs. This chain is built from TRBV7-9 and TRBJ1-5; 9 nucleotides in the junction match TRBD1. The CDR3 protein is CASSFGQGNQPQHF. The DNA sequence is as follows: TGTGCCAGCAGTTTCGGACAGGGGAATCAGCCCCAGCATTTT.